This T cell receptor (beta chain) is drawn from a study of T cell changes during pregnancy in multiple sclerosis. Only in-frame clones appear in the TCRdb table, and some are missing; sequencing was by immunoSEQ multiplex PCR. The profile shows about 36,000 clones, 85% to 90% of them singletons. The germline V gene has CDR1 MDHEN and CDR2 SYDVKM. This CDR3 contains 15 residues. V dropped 7 bases and J dropped 0 bases, with 16 bases sitting between them. The TCR was taken from a female donor with multiple sclerosis, enrolled in a pregnancy study. The source was CD4+ T cells from peripheral blood mononuclear cells, collected in the first trimester of pregnancy. V and J are TRBV28 and TRBJ2-7; perhaps TRBD2 as D (6 bases). This CDR3 reads CASNMPVGGSYEQYF. As DNA, the CDR3 is TGTGCCAGCAACATGCCCGTCGGGGGCTCCTACGAGCAGTACTTC.